The following is a TCR beta chain sequence with its context. Its antigen specificity is not known. The data derive from a study of cytomegalovirus exposure and HLA in healthy donors (dated by TCRdb to about 2017). Notes on the research overall: An earlier analysis of approximately 600 of the donors reported about 250 Gb of sequence data and about 100 million unique TCR beta sequences from some 180 million T cells. An early release covering 550 to 700 HLA-typed donors comprised approximately 300 gigabases of sequencing data and around 80 million unique TCR sequences. Because of strong linkage in the cohort, 5 or 6 DR-DQ haplotypes were treated as single units for association and clustering. Of the roughly 410 genotyped donors, less than 85% were placed in the genetic ancestry cluster associated with self-reported Caucasian donors. Every repertoire in the discovery cohort had been generated on one and the same sequencing platform. In the later analysis, no new phenotypic data were used to find candidate immune exposures; instead, reliance was placed on TCR beta sequences and their occurrence across donors. To decide whether each TCR beta V gene segment behaved as functional or pseudogenic, an earlier analysis of several hundred of the donors relied on high-throughput TCR beta sequencing. Across about 380 genotyped donors of the cohort, an average of approximately 240,000 unique TCR beta nucleotide sequences per donor were sequenced, and approximately 17% of those sequences were non-productive. To study patterns of TCR occurrence, a later analysis re-analyzed previously published TCR beta repertoires from around 700 donors and added high-resolution HLA genotyping. Using immunosequencing, the study profiled T cell repertoires from fewer than 700 subjects and related those repertoires to cytomegalovirus serostatus. A later genetic analysis took genome-wide SNP genotypes for about three fifths of the roughly 670 donors and used that subset as a discovery cohort. In addition to the first cohort of roughly 670 subjects, a separate validation cohort of approximately 110 different subjects was used. HLA typing included class I and class II loci at four-digit resolution. Alongside the repertoire data, information on donor age, sex, ethnicity and CMV serostatus was compiled. The study aimed to test whether signatures of past pathogen exposure could be identified by cataloging public T cell receptors. The number of donors typed differed by locus, with 629-630 for A, B, C, DRB1 and DQB1, 522 for DQA1, 600 to 610 for DPA1, and 472 for DPB1. To predict cytomegalovirus infection status, the study combined high-throughput TCR immunosequencing, statistical association of individual TCRs with disease status, and machine learning. The study at large found these results: Only TCR beta chains were sequenced in this cohort, and the absence of alpha or paired-chain data limited detectable features. It was suggested by the authors that the approach could potentially be generalized to other disease states and immunological phenotypes. According to a later analysis, TCR association rates differed among HLA loci, with DRB1 alleles showing the most associated TCRs and HLA-C alleles showing the fewest. A further reported finding was that TCR beta sequences accurately predicted the HLA-A and HLA-B alleles for most subjects in the first cohort. Because HLA typing was unavailable for some donors at each locus, only the typed subset was used in association tests. The only immune exposure information available for the cohort was CMV serostatus. When HLA alleles, especially DR and DQ, strongly co-occurred, TCR associations were difficult to assign to individual alleles. Most TCR sequences were observed very rarely across donors, whereas some public TCRs were present in many individuals. An association between a missense DCLRE1C variant and V-gene and J-gene trimming of TCR beta chains was found in a later genetic analysis and replicated in an independent cohort. Linkage disequilibrium might explain the correlated functional status among segregating V segments, but an unknown experimental factor could not be excluded. Compared with equally common non-associated chains, HLA-associated TCR beta chains in a later analysis were more clonally expanded and had lower generation probabilities. The earlier analysis of approximately 540 of the donors excluded 15 to 20 rarely observed V segments, including chromosome 9 orphons, because counts were too low. According to a later genetic analysis, donors in an Asian-associated ancestry cluster had fewer N-insertions in productive TCRs than the approximately 650-donor mean. Roughly uniform sequencing depth across donors was assumed in presence/absence analyses, although this assumption may not hold. The study listed 150 to 200 TCR beta chains as associated with cytomegalovirus. A later analysis reported that several top co-occurrence clusters appeared linked to parvovirus B19, influenza, CMV and Epstein-Barr virus. A cluster of highly shared sequence variants was judged likely to be a technical artifact of the sequencing pipeline. Specific HLA alleles were associated with around 18,000 TCR beta sequences at a false discovery rate of 0.05 in a later analysis. An earlier analysis of 587 of the donors showed that most TCR beta V segments appeared in productive rearrangements either about 87% or about 30% of the time, which broadly matched IMGT annotations. In vitro tests confirmed that a few of the cytomegalovirus-associated TCR beta chains recognize cytomegalovirus antigens. Some IMGT-functional V segments, including TRBV6-2 and TRBV6-3, could not be distinguished by the 87-base-pair reads and were therefore excluded. In a later analysis, most CMV-associated TCR beta chains were found to appear HLA-restricted, with HLA associations seemingly driven largely by CMV exposure. The classifier was reported to diagnose cytomegalovirus status with high specificity and sensitivity in both the original and validation cohorts.

The CDR3 contains 19 residues, cysteine and phenylalanine counted. Only the CDR3 portion is preserved as DNA: 57 bases, with reading frame beginning at the first base. CDR1 and CDR2 were assigned from the germline V gene as LGHNA and YNFKEQ. The germline V and J ends show losses of 3 bases and 0 bases respectively, and no gene match explains 14 bases of the junction. The cohort was made up of about 610 healthy bone marrow donors. Cohort members were all nominally healthy when sampled, although unrecorded immune exposures were likely present. The donor was CMV seronegative and was included in the group of several hundred seronegative cohort members. A peripheral blood sample was collected from each donor, and TCR beta sequencing was performed on peripheral blood mononuclear cells. The Qiagen DNeasy Blood Extraction Kit was used to extract genomic DNA from the blood cell samples. The library was obtained by the immunoSEQ multiplex PCR assay. For the multiplex PCR, a mixture combining 60 forward primers for TCR Vbeta segments and 13 reverse primers for TCR Jbeta segments was used. The CDR3 region of rearranged TCR beta genes was amplified from genomic DNA with a multiplex PCR assay. Amplified TCR beta libraries were sequenced as 87-base-pair reads on the Illumina HiSeq System. From the authors' description of their analysis: Across the 700 or so repertoires, a later analysis counted tens of millions of unique TCR beta chains, 8.5 million to 12 million of which were shared by at least two donors. Raw reads were error-corrected and collapsed into unique sequences by a nearest-neighbor algorithm in which closely related sequences were merged to remove PCR and sequencing errors. Alignment of CDR3 sequences to IMGT reference sequences was used to assign V, D and J gene segments. Each retained sequence needed at least a six-nucleotide match to both a V gene segment and a J gene segment. Rearrangements were called productive when the CDR3 lacked stop codons and stayed in frame with V and J; all others were non-productive. CDR3 was defined according to IMGT convention as the region running from the second conserved V-encoded cysteine to the conserved J-encoded phenylalanine. The earlier analysis of roughly 590 of the donors excluded any sequence lacking an unambiguous match to a single V gene segment. An earlier analysis of 450 to 650 of the donors called V segments functional above 56.7% productive rearrangements and segregating when the between-donor standard deviation exceeded 5%. To diagnose cytomegalovirus status from the catalog of TCR beta chain sequences, a statistical classification framework was built. In a later analysis, V and J genes were assigned by comparing TCR nucleotide sequences against IMGT/GENE-DB human TR gene sequences. In a later analysis, CDR3 sequences and most-parsimonious VDJ recombination scenarios were assigned using the TCRdist pipeline. In a later analysis, each TCR beta chain was defined by its CDR3 amino acid sequence together with its V-gene family, and reads lacking a unique V-gene family were excluded. To address suspected cross-contamination and a sequencing artifact, a later analysis removed 592 highly shared, low-generation-probability nucleotide sequences. In a later analysis, a clonal expansion index for each public chain was calculated from normalized within-repertoire ranks of inferred template counts. In a later analysis, generation probabilities were computed with a VDJ recombination model fitted to out-of-frame rearrangements, and the resulting probabilities were checked against IGoR. A later analysis scored TCR-TCR, TCR-HLA and TCR-CMV co-occurrence with hypergeometric tests, applying a repertoire-size bias correction to TCR pairs. A later analysis estimated false discovery rates by permuting HLA or CMV assignments 20 times. In a later analysis, co-occurring TCRs were grouped using DBSCAN, with TCRdist sequence similarity added in when clustering inside HLA-allele-positive subsets. Repertoires with fewer than 30,000 or more than 120,000 public chains were left out of co-occurrence clustering, as were roughly five repertoires with anomalous nucleotide sharing. Imported from immuneACCESS, the table was reduced by TCRdb to in-frame sequences with V and J called. These copies leave out some clones; in studies compared against another copy, an unresolved V gene accounts for under half, and the cause of the remainder is not known. V and J calls and clone size are as listed in that table; D and trimming were resolved from the DNA. The sample table holds approximately 50,000 clones. Of the sample, less than 2.5% is held by the ten largest clones.

The sample taken for sequencing was PBMCs. The TCR sequence derives from a female donor in good health and CMV-seronegative. The chain joins TRBV4-2 to TRBJ2-3, with 8 bases aligning to TRBD2. CDR3 protein: CASSHWSGRRSPSTDTQYF. The DNA sequence reads TGTGCCAGCAGCCATTGGAGCGGGAGAAGGAGTCCAAGCACAGATACGCAGTATTTT.